Below, 12 T cell receptor beta chains from the same sample are listed, as sequenced in a study of T cell responses to AZD1222 COVID-19 vaccine. The protocol was immunoSEQ multiplex PCR, while the TCRdb copy is restricted to in-frame clones and leaves out a portion. The repertoire holds 140,000 to 150,000 clones, with nearly 90% as singletons. Sequencing was performed on peripheral blood, taken 28 days after the second dose of the MenACWY control vaccine. These receptors all come from an adult who received the MenACWY meningococcal vaccine as a control.

The rearrangement uses TRBV4-1 and TRBJ1-6, with D possibly matching TRBD1 (6 bases). Per germline, CDR1 MGHRA and CDR2 YSYEKL. There are 16 residues in the CDR3. V lost 0 bases and J 8 bases, leaving 14 bases between the germline ends. The DNA for the CDR3 is TGCGCCAGCAGCCAAGATCCGGGGGGCAGAGATTCACCCCTCCACTTT. It yields the protein CASSQDPGGRDSPLHF.

This clone was found once. The rearrangement links TRBV7-8 to TRBJ1-3, with D tentatively TRBD1 (6 bases). Germline CDR1 SGHVS, CDR2 FQNEAQ. CDR3 length equals 17 residues. V lost 1 base to trimming and J lost 4 bases, with 17 bases between them. DNA for the CDR3: TGTGCCAGCAGCTTAGGGGGTTGGGGGGCTGACGGAAACACCATATATTTT. This encodes CASSLGGWGADGNTIYF.

In this sample, this clone turned up a few times. This chain joins TRBV18 and TRBJ2-2, with 7 bases aligning to TRBD1. The CDR3 is 17 residues long. CDR1 is KGHSH and CDR2 is LQKENI in the germline V gene. The ends lost 3 bases at V and 4 bases at J; junction bases unmatched: 11. CDR3 nucleotide sequence: TGTGCCAGCTCACCCAGACCGACAGGGCGAGGCACCGGGGAGCTGTTTTTT. Translation: CASSPRPTGRGTGELFF.

The gene calls are TRBV11-2 and TRBJ1-2, with TRBD1 matching over 9 bases. CDR3 length equals 15 residues. V dropped 5 bases and J dropped 6; count of bases not matched to a gene: 10. Germline CDR1 and CDR2: SGHAT and FQNNGV. The CDR3 DNA reads TGTGCCAGCAGCGCCAGACAGGGGGGCCATCATGGCTACACCTTC. It is translated as CASSARQGGHHGYTF.

V and J are TRBV5-8 and TRBJ1-3, with unresolved D. Looked up from germline, CDR1 is SGHTS and CDR2 is YDEGEE. Trimming took 0 bases from V and 7 from J, leaving 8 bases between them. There are 13 residues in the CDR3. In DNA form, the CDR3 reads TGTGCCAGCAGCTTGGGCAGGACTAACACCATATATTTT. Translation: CASSLGRTNTIYF.

CDR3 in DNA: TGCGCCAGCAGCTTGGGGGACAGGGGGCTCAACACCTTC. Its protein product is CASSLGDRGLNTF. The V and J genes are TRBV5-1 and TRBJ1-2, with 12 positions matching TRBD1. V was pared by 0 bases and J by 12 bases, with 3 bases of the junction left unmatched. CDR1 and CDR2 from the germline V gene are SGHRS and YFSETQ. This CDR3 has 13 residues.

This clone occurred once. This chain joins TRBV7-2 and TRBJ2-3; tentatively, D is TRBD2 (5 bases). The V end was cut by 5 bases, the J end by 0 bases, with 21 bases between. Per the germline V gene, CDR1 is SGHTA and CDR2 is FQGNSA. This CDR3 is 18 amino acids long. CDR3 residues: CASSPRRYSDLSTDTQYF. The DNA for the CDR3 is TGTGCCAGCAGCCCCCGCCGATATAGCGATCTTAGCACAGATACGCAGTATTTT.

The chain is built from TRBV3-1 (or the pseudogene TRBV3-2) and TRBJ2-7; D gene uncertain. Germline V gives CDR1 LGHDT, CDR2 YNNKEL (reference sequence). The CDR3 loop spans 15 amino acids. Between the trimmed V and J ends, which lost 0 bases and 3 bases, there was a span of 12 bases. CDR3 in DNA: TGTGCCAGCAGCCAAGAGTCCCAAATACTCTACGAGCAGTACTTC. It codes for CASSQESQILYEQYF.

The table lists this clone with a count of one. J is TRBJ1-1 and V is TRBV12-3 or TRBV12-4; possibly TRBD1 for D (5 bases). The CDR3 has 12 residues. V lost 3 bases and J 6 bases, leaving 8 bases between the germline ends. CDR3 nucleotides: TGTGCCAGCAGTTTTGGGGGGTCTGAAGCTTTCTTT. The encoded protein is CASSFGGSEAFF.

The chain employs TRBV5-6 and TRBJ2-5; no firm D call. The CDR3 sequence is 13 residues long. V was clipped by 5 bases and J by 3 bases, with 11 bases between them. Germline lookup yields CDR1 SGHDT and CDR2 YYEEEE. The chain's CDR3 is CASSYSSEETQYF. CDR3 sequence (DNA): TGTGCCAGCAGTTATTCCAGCGAAGAGACCCAGTACTTC.

This clone showed up just once. This chain uses TRBV5-4 with TRBJ1-1; 8 positions match TRBD1. Germline-derived CDR1 and CDR2 are SGHNT and YYREEE (reference sequence). Unmatched junction bases numbered 3, after V lost 4 bases and J lost 1 base. This CDR3 is built from 14 residues. CDR3 sequence reads: CASSPDRANTEAFF. In nucleotides, the CDR3 is TGTGCCAGCAGCCCGGACAGGGCGAACACTGAAGCTTTCTTT.

J is TRBJ1-4 and V is TRBV7-9, with 10 bases matching TRBD1. V lost 8 bases, J lost 8 bases, and 2 bases stayed unmatched. Germline CDR1 and CDR2: SEHNR and FQNEAQ (reference sequence). This CDR3 region has 12 residues. The CDR3 spells CASGTGEEKLFF. For the CDR3, the DNA is TGTGCCAGCGGGACAGGGGAGGAAAAACTGTTTTTT. The full variable domain, in which reference TRBV7-9 and TRBJ1-4 provide the parts outside the CDR3, is DTGVSQNPRHKITKRGQNVTFRCDPISEHNRLYWYRQTLGQGPEFLTYFQNEAQLEKSRLLSDRFSAERPKGSFSTLEIQRTEQGDSAMYLCASGTGEEKLFFGSGTQLSVL.